This paragraph covers one TCR beta chain sequence. Its specificity is unknown. In germline, CDR1 is LGHNA, CDR2 YSLEER. The V and J ends lost 0 bases and 2 bases respectively, with 14 bases between them. The CDR3 is made up of 17 amino acids. Both 60 Vbeta primers and 13 Jbeta primers went into the PCR. The protocol was immunoSEQ multiplex PCR, while the TCRdb copy is restricted to in-frame clones and leaves out a portion. The sample holds around 44,000 clones. This sample is part of a study of cytomegalovirus exposure and HLA in healthy donors. Study-wide results and limits: Under in vitro conditions, three CMV-associated chains were confirmed as specific for CMV antigens. Presence/absence comparisons presumed near-even sequencing depth among donors. Several V segments, TRBV6-2 and TRBV6-3 among them, could not be told apart and were dropped.

The chain uses TRBV4-3 and TRBJ2-1; D is possibly TRBD2 (7 bases). This receptor was taken from a male donor in good health and CMV-seropositive. The sequenced material came from PBMCs. CDR3 sequence reads: CASSQDRGGFTYNEQFF. The CDR3 DNA follows: TGCGCCAGCAGCCAAGATCGCGGGGGCTTTACCTACAATGAGCAGTTCTTC.